The present T cell receptor beta chain was sequenced within a study of blood T cells in healthy people across ages. The CDR3 loop spans 14 amino acids. A sample-barcoded 5' primer and a J-beta primer mix were used in a second PCR of about 6 to 12 cycles. In TCRdb, the 5' RACE reads were re-called with MiXCR into one record per CDR3 protein. The sample contains more than 1,000,000 distinct CDR3 sequences, 20% to 25% of which appear only once. This clonotype has only a few counts. This sample was shared with a second study, whose subject was T cells of mothers and their children.

The sequence came from a girl under 10 years old in good health. Sequenced material: blood. The chain recombines TRBV21-1 with TRBJ1-1; whether TRBD1, the table's D call, matches the DNA was not checked. TRBV21-1 is described as a pseudogene. This CDR3 is CASSKSGCPTEAFF. CDR3 nucleotides: TGTGCCAGCAGCAAATCGGGCTGTCCCACTGAAGCTTTCTTT.